Following are 20 T cell receptor beta chains from one sample sequenced in a study of metastatic and nonmetastatic thyroid tumors. Each patient went into thyroid surgery without having received any treatment. From the PCR reads, TCRdb re-called clones with MiXCR. The sample records about 21,000 clones, 25% to 30% being singletons. The sample comprised blood. The receptors originated from a female donor with papillary thyroid cancer or a benign thyroid nodule (not recorded which). Some clones in this sample may be carry-over from other donors' samples.

This clone has at least ten counts. This specimen includes other DNA sequences encoding the same CDR3. The chain combines TRBV14 with TRBJ2-5, with a weak D call TRBD1 (6 bases). V was pared by 4 bases and J by 6 bases, with 15 bases between. This CDR3 has 14 amino acids. Germline CDR1 reads SGHDN; CDR2 reads FVKESK. The CDR3 DNA is TGTGCCAGCAGCCCGTCAAGGACAGTGAAGACCCAGTACTTC. This gives the protein CASSPSRTVKTQYF.

This clone was recorded at least ten times. One base away lies a much larger clone, so this may be a sequencing read error. This sequence joins TRBV9 and TRBJ2-1; 10 nucleotides match TRBD2. This CDR3 has 17 residues. V lost 4 bases, J lost 9 bases, and 16 bases stayed unmatched. Looked up from germline, CDR1 is SGDLS and CDR2 is YYNGEE. DNA for the CDR3: TGTGCCAGCAGCCCAACGCCCGGGCGAGCGGGGGGGTTTGAGCAGTTCTTC. It codes for CASSPTPGRAGGFEQFF. The full variable domain, completed using reference TRBV9 and TRBJ2-1, is DSGVTQTPKHLITATGQRVTLRCSPRSGDLSVYWYQQSLDQGLQFLIQYYNGEERAKGNILERFSAQQFPDLHSELNLSSLELGDSALYFCASSPTPGRAGGFEQFFGPGTRLTVL.

With respect to this clone: Its ends do not fully match the called genes, so a read error is possible. The chain couples TRBV19 to TRBJ1-4; D possibly corresponds to TRBD1 (6 bases). Germline V gene data show CDR1 as LNHDA and CDR2 as SQIVND (reference sequence). CDR3 length: 14 amino acids. CDR3 amino acids: CASSIGGLVEKMDF. CDR3 bases: TGTGCCAGTAGTATCGGGGGGCTTGTGGAAAAAATGGATTTT.

This clone was found many times. This chain connects TRBV7-9 to TRBJ1-4; D uncertain. The CDR3 sequence is 14 residues long. CDR1 SEHNR and CDR2 FQNEAQ come from the germline V gene (reference sequence). V lost 0 bases, J lost 9 bases, and 11 bases lay in between. The CDR3 sequence is CASSLAGAGQKLFF. The CDR3 DNA reads TGTGCCAGCAGCTTAGCAGGCGCAGGACAAAAACTGTTTTTT.

This clone has at least ten counts. The V and J genes are TRBV5-5 and TRBJ1-5; no clear D gene. This CDR3 contains 14 residues. CDR1 is SGHKS, CDR2 YYEKEE, per germline (reference sequence). Between the trimmed V and J ends, which lost 0 bases and 5 bases, there was a span of 9 bases. CDR3 nucleotide sequence: TGTGCCAGCAGCTTGGGACTAGCGGATCAGCCCCAGCATTTT. Its translation: CASSLGLADQPQHF.

The J gene is TRBJ2-1, the V gene TRBV28; D remains unclear. Deletions cut 5 bases from V and 8 bases from J, with 13 bases between. CDR3 length: 13 amino acids. CDR1 is MDHEN and CDR2 is SYDVKM in the germline V gene. This CDR3 reads CASSLAWVDEQFF. In nucleotides, the CDR3 is TGTGCCAGCAGTCTCGCTTGGGTGGATGAGCAGTTCTTC.

As to this clone: The junction departs from germline at one end; a sequencing error may be responsible. The gene calls are TRBV29-1 and TRBJ1-1, with D possibly TRBD1 on 5 matching bases. Germline V lookup: CDR1 SQVTM, CDR2 ANQGSEA. The CDR3 has 13 amino acids. Written as DNA, the CDR3 is TGCAGCGTTGAATTCGCAGGGTGGCGTGAATCTTTCTTT. Translation gives CSVEFAGWRESFF.

There are many counts of this clone. This may be a read error, as it is one base from a much larger clone. The gene calls are TRBV6-1 and TRBJ1-4; D ambiguous. The V and J ends lost 6 bases and 0 bases respectively, with 11 bases between them. The CDR3 is 15 amino acids. Germline assignment: CDR1 MNHNS and CDR2 SASEGT. As DNA, the CDR3 is TGTGCCAGCAGACTGGGCCGATCAACTAATGAAAAACTGTTTTTT. Its protein product is CASRLGRSTNEKLFF.

This chain links TRBV2 with TRBJ2-1, with 8 nucleotides matching TRBD1. The CDR3 length is 17 residues. Germline V gene sequence: CDR1 SNHLY, CDR2 FYNNEI. The J segment lost 2 bases and the V segment lost 1 base, leaving 7 bases of the junction unmatched. Here the CDR3 reads CASSEDRTGSPYNEQFF. The CDR3 DNA is TGTGCCAGCAGTGAAGACCGGACAGGGTCCCCCTACAATGAGCAGTTCTTC.

This clone has a handful of counts. The V gene is TRBV6-5, the J gene TRBJ2-7; 9 bases fit TRBD1. V gave up 0 bases and J gave up 3 bases; unmatched junction bases: 3. The germline V gene has CDR1 MNHEY and CDR2 SVGAGI. This CDR3 comprises 15 residues. CDR3 sequence: CASSYSGTGIYEQYF. CDR3 nucleotide sequence: TGTGCCAGCAGTTACTCCGGGACAGGGATCTACGAGCAGTACTTC.

This chain's CDR3 is CSARPGQGAYEQYF. Written as DNA, the CDR3 is TGCAGTGCTAGACCGGGACAGGGGGCCTACGAGCAGTACTTC. V is TRBV20-1 and J is TRBJ2-7, with 11 positions matching TRBD1. CDR3 length equals 14 residues. CDR1 DFQATT and CDR2 SNEGSKA come from the germline V gene (reference sequence). V shed 2 bases and J 2 bases; nucleotides not matched to a gene: 2.

Remarks on this clone: A read error may produce the germline difference seen at one junction end. The rearrangement joins TRBV20-1 to TRBJ1-5; tentatively, D is TRBD1 (5 bases). This CDR3 is 13 amino acids long. Germline V gene lookup returns CDR1 DFQATT and CDR2 SNEGSKA (reference sequence). CDR3 loop: CSAPRVYGKPHHF. DNA of the CDR3: TGCAGTGCCCCCAGGGTTTATGGTAAGCCCCATCATTTT.

This clone was seen many times. This sequence joins TRBV5-6 and TRBJ2-7, with D hard to call. Between the trimmed V and J ends, which lost 0 bases and 4 bases, there was a span of 8 bases. The CDR3 length is 13 residues. Per germline, CDR1 SGHDT and CDR2 YYEEEE. The CDR3: CASSLGRFYEQYF. The CDR3 DNA reads as TGTGCCAGCAGCTTGGGGCGGTTTTACGAGCAGTACTTC.

There are many counts of this clone. The V call is TRBV19, the J call TRBJ1-5; 7 bases fit TRBD1. CDR3 length: 15 amino acids. The V gene end was trimmed by 1 base and the J gene end by 5 bases; junction bases not matched to a gene: 5. From germline, CDR1 is LNHDA and CDR2 SQIVND (reference sequence). CDR3 DNA sequence: TGTGCCAGTAGTATAGTACCAGGGGGGCATCAGCCCCAGCATTTT. Protein sequence: CASSIVPGGHQPQHF.

For this clone: Compared with germline, one end of the junction differs, possibly owing to a read error. This chain links TRBV29-1 with TRBJ1-2; 8 bases match TRBD1. The CDR3 totals 17 residues. Germline values: CDR1 SQVTM, CDR2 ANQGSEA. The CDR3 here is CSPRAPLGDRSPNGYPF. CDR3 nucleotides: TGCAGCCCACGAGCCCCCTTAGGGGACAGGTCCCCGAATGGCTACCCCTTC.

This clone rates as medium-sized (0.01 to 0.1%). The chain carries TRBV20-1 and TRBJ2-4; the D gene is possibly TRBD2 (6 bases). There are 14 residues in the CDR3. The V gene lost 3 bases and the J gene lost 2 bases, with 11 bases spanning the gap. The germline V gene encodes CDR1 DFQATT and CDR2 SNEGSKA (reference sequence). In nucleotides, the CDR3 is TGCAGTGCTAGGCGGGGTGTATCCAAAAACATTCAGTACTTC. It codes for CSARRGVSKNIQYF.

At least ten counts were recorded for this clone. This chain links TRBV6-5 with TRBJ1-4; a weak D match, TRBD1 (5 bases). Germline V gene sequence: CDR1 MNHEY, CDR2 SVGAGI. Deletions cut 0 bases from V and 5 bases from J, with 7 bases between. The CDR3 contains 14 residues. CDR3 sequence: CASSYSNRNEKLFF. The CDR3 coding sequence is TGTGCCAGCAGTTACTCGAACAGGAATGAAAAACTGTTTTTT.

This clone was counted many times. The chain is built from TRBV14 and TRBJ1-3; D is unresolved. The CDR3 consists of 15 residues. Trimming pared 2 bases from V and 4 bases from J, leaving 12 bases between. The germline V gene encodes CDR1 SGHDN and CDR2 FVKESK. CDR3 amino acids: CASSQRGPRGNTIYF. CDR3 nucleotide sequence: TGTGCCAGCAGCCAACGCGGGCCTCGGGGAAACACCATATATTTT. Full variable domain (outside the CDR3, taken from reference TRBV14 and TRBJ1-3): EAGVTQFPSHSVIEKGQTVTLRCDPISGHDNLYWYRRVMGKEIKFLLHFVKESKQDESGMPNNRFLAERTGGTYSTLKVQPAELEDSGVYFCASSQRGPRGNTIYFGEGSWLTVV.

This clone is categorized as medium-sized. The rearrangement links TRBV2 to TRBJ1-6, with TRBD1 matching over 10 bases. CDR1 is SNHLY and CDR2 is FYNNEI in the germline V gene. This CDR3 has 15 amino acids. With 6 bases clipped from V and 10 bases from J, the junction kept 9 bases outside the gene matches. The CDR3, as DNA: TGTGCCAGCAGAAAAAGTGGGACAGGGGTCTCACCCCTCCACTTT. Protein sequence: CASRKSGTGVSPLHF. Drawing the rest from reference TRBV2 and TRBJ1-6, the complete variable domain is EPEVTQTPSHQVTQMGQEVILRCVPISNHLYFYWYRQILGQKVEFLVSFYNNEISEKSEIFDDQFSVERPDGSNFTLKIRSTKLEDSAMYFCASRKSGTGVSPLHFGNGTRLTVT.

This clone was recorded a few times. V usage is TRBV6-5 and J usage is TRBJ1-1; 8 bases are shared with TRBD1. The CDR3 covers 13 residues. The germline CDR1 and CDR2 sequences are MNHEY and SVGAGI. The junction had 2 bases not matched to a gene; V was cut back by 4 bases and J by 4 bases. CDR3 amino acids: CASSFRGLTEAFF. CDR3 bases: TGTGCCAGCAGTTTCAGGGGGCTCACTGAAGCTTTCTTT.